This entry lists 6 T cell receptor beta chains sequenced from one sample in a study of cytomegalovirus exposure and HLA in healthy donors. With 60 Vbeta and 13 Jbeta primers, the PCR was carried out. Method: immunoSEQ multiplex PCR; TCRdb's copy keeps in-frame clones and lacks some. The sample has 200,000 or so clones, around four fifths seen once. Sequencing was performed on PBMCs. Receptors originate from a woman younger than 35 in good health and CMV-seronegative.

This clone was recorded a few times. The rearrangement joins TRBV7-2 to TRBJ2-1, with TRBD2 matching 8 bases. This CDR3 spans 15 amino acids. CDR1 and CDR2 from the germline V gene are SGHTA and FQGNSA. V shed 2 bases and J 6 bases; nucleotides not matched to a gene: 6. CDR3 coding DNA: TGTGCCAGCAGCTTAACTGGACTAGCTACCAATGAGCAGTTCTTC. Translation gives CASSLTGLATNEQFF.

This rearrangement joins TRBV7-9 to TRBJ1-1; D is unclear. The CDR3 covers 13 residues. Germline V lookup: CDR1 SEHNR, CDR2 FQNEAQ (reference sequence). In DNA form, the CDR3 reads TGTTCCCATTCATCGGGAGGGAACACTGAAGCTTTCTTT. Translated: CSHSSGGNTEAFF.

In the case of this clone: Other DNA variants within this sample encode the same CDR3. CDR3 nucleotide sequence: TGCGCCAGCAGCTTGGTCGGGGGCTCTGGAAACACCATATATTTT. Translating it yields CASSLVGGSGNTIYF. This sequence joins TRBV5-1 and TRBJ1-3, with D possibly being TRBD1 (5 bases). The germline CDR1 and CDR2 sequences are SGHRS and YFSETQ. Trimming pared 0 bases from V and 0 bases from J, leaving 7 bases between. CDR3 length: 15 residues.

The genes are TRBV19 and TRBJ2-2; 10 nucleotides line up with TRBD2. The CDR3 runs to 16 residues. Losses at the gene ends were 1 base for V and 1 base for J; bases not matched to a gene: 0. Looked up from germline, CDR1 is LNHDA and CDR2 is SQIVND (reference sequence). The CDR3 region is CASSIVAGGNTGELFF. Written as DNA, the CDR3 is TGTGCCAGTAGTATAGTAGCGGGGGGGAACACCGGGGAGCTGTTTTTT.

This chain links TRBV7-8 with TRBJ2-7, with 7 bases lining up with TRBD1. The CDR3 is made up of 15 amino acids. Germline CDR1 SGHVS, CDR2 FQNEAQ. The V segment lost 4 bases and the J segment 2 bases; nucleotides outside the gene matches: 8. The CDR3 DNA reads as TGTGCCAGCAGCTCCCCGCCGGGACAGCCCTACGAGCAGTACTTC. It specifies CASSSPPGQPYEQYF.

This chain uses TRBV6-5 with TRBJ2-5; weak D call: TRBD1 (5 bases). The length of the CDR3 is 14 residues. V was trimmed by 0 bases and J by 3 bases, leaving 8 bases between them. Germline lookup yields CDR1 MNHEY and CDR2 SVGAGI. For the CDR3, the DNA is TGTGCCAGCAGTTACTCGACAGCCGAAGAGACCCAGTACTTC. This encodes CASSYSTAEETQYF.